Included here is one T cell receptor (beta chain) sequence, with context. Antigen: not known. A second PCR of roughly 7 to 11 cycles used a sample-barcoded 5' primer and a J-beta primer mix. TCRdb ran MiXCR on the 5' RACE reads and lists one entry per CDR3 protein. The sample shows over a million distinct CDR3 sequences, roughly 24% of them seen only once. These data belong to a study of blood T cells in healthy people across ages. Overall study results and limits: Changes seen in expanded clonotypes were possibly confounded by donor CMV status left unknown. Per million T cells, TCR beta diversity dropped roughly linearly as age increased. When one million T cells were used, diversity estimates were thought to be underestimates.

Trimming shortened V by 0 bases and J by 7 bases, and 16 bases separated the two germline ends. Germline V gives CDR1 SGHTA, CDR2 FQGTGA. The CDR3 has 16 amino acids. The sample was also reused in another study, on T cells of mothers and their children. As reported in that work: Relative to unrelated pairs, biologically related mother-child dyads exhibited marginally greater, non-significant overlap.

What was sequenced was blood. The chain combines TRBV7-3 with TRBJ2-1; D not resolved. The sequence came from a girl between 2 and 10 years old in good health. The CDR3 bases are TGTGCCAGCAGCTTAACGGGCGGTAACCCCGGAAATGAGCAGTTCTTC. Its translation: CASSLTGGNPGNEQFF.